The 11 T cell receptor beta chains below were found in one sample sequenced in a study of neurological immune-mediated disorders. Via MiXCR, TCRdb re-called the 5' RACE reads, giving one row per CDR3 protein. Here the sample spans tens of thousands of distinct CDR3 sequences, less than 2% being singletons. The sequencing sample was made of PBMCs. The receptors here all came from a woman aged 40 to 49 with multiple sclerosis.

This clonotype was observed at least ten times. The chain is built from TRBV3-1 and TRBJ1-2; tentative D call: TRBD1 (5 bases). CDR1 and CDR2 from the germline V gene are LGHDT and YNNKEL (reference sequence). This CDR3 spans 14 amino acids. Deletions cut 5 bases from V and 4 bases from J, with 14 bases between. The DNA of the CDR3 is TGTGCCAGCAGCGGTCGGGACCGTTCCTATGGCTACACCTTC. Translating it yields CASSGRDRSYGYTF.

The table lists this clonotype with many counts. In DNA, the CDR3 is TGTGCCACCAGCATCTCTGCGGGCGCGGGGCCCGAGGGTGAAGCTTTCTTT. It yields the protein CATSISAGAGPEGEAFF. The chain recombines TRBV15 with TRBJ1-1, with D possibly matching TRBD1 (5 bases). Trimming removed 4 bases at V and 7 bases at J, with 25 bases between. CDR1 and CDR2 from the germline V gene are LNHNV and YYDKDF (reference sequence). The CDR3 has 17 residues. The full variable domain, in which reference TRBV15 and TRBJ1-1 provide the parts outside the CDR3, is DAMVIQNPRYQVTQFGKPVTLSCSQTLNHNVMYWYQQKSSQAPKLLFHYYDKDFNNEADTPDNFQSRRPNTSFCFLDIRSPGLGDTAMYLCATSISAGAGPEGEAFFGQGTRLTVV.

This clonotype was counted many times. The V gene is TRBV2, the J gene TRBJ1-1; the D gene is possibly TRBD1 (6 bases). Germline CDR1 is SNHLY and CDR2 is FYNNEI. Trimming cost V 4 bases and J 0 bases, with 9 bases left between them. This CDR3 is built from 14 residues. In DNA, the CDR3 is TGTGCCAGCAGTGTGGAGGGGGTGAACACTGAAGCTTTCTTT. Protein sequence: CASSVEGVNTEAFF. Supplemented by reference TRBV2 and TRBJ1-1, the full variable domain reads EPEVTQTPSHQVTQMGQEVILRCVPISNHLYFYWYRQILGQKVEFLVSFYNNEISEKSEIFDDQFSVERPDGSNFTLKIRSTKLEDSAMYFCASSVEGVNTEAFFGQGTRLTVV.

Many counts were recorded for this clonotype. The rearrangement uses TRBV20-1 and TRBJ2-1; 9 positions agree with TRBD2. Germline V gives CDR1 DFQATT, CDR2 SNEGSKA (reference sequence). CDR3 length equals 14 residues. J was trimmed by 6 bases and V by 5 bases; bases with no gene match: 8. In DNA, the CDR3 is TGCAGTGCTCTTTGGCGGGGGGGTATCAATGAGCAGTTCTTC. This codes for CSALWRGGINEQFF.

This clonotype has ten or more counts. An end of the junction differs from the germline gene, which may be a read error. The genes are TRBV7-9 and TRBJ2-3; TRBD2 agrees at 9 bases. This CDR3 spans 13 amino acids. Germline V gene lookup returns CDR1 SEHNR and CDR2 FQNEAQ (reference sequence). The CDR3 loop reads CASSLAGSDTQYF. DNA of the CDR3: TGTGCCAGCAGCCTAGCGGGGTCAGATACGCAGTATTTT.

This clonotype was seen ten or more times. The rearrangement joins TRBV7-7 to TRBJ2-7; D call uncertain. V was shortened by 5 bases and J by 2 bases, with 13 bases between the two germline ends. The CDR3 sequence is 14 residues long. Germline-derived CDR1 and CDR2 are SSHAT and FNYEAQ (reference sequence). DNA for the CDR3: TGTGCCAGCAGCCCCCAAGGTAGACCCTACGAGCAGTACTTC. Its protein product is CASSPQGRPYEQYF.

The table lists this clonotype with many counts. V gene TRBV6-2 or TRBV6-3 combines with J gene TRBJ2-7; 9 positions agree with TRBD1. V was pared by 5 bases and J by 5 bases, with 13 bases of the junction left unmatched. There are 16 residues in the CDR3. Germline CDR1 and CDR2: MNHEY and SVGEGT. The CDR3 here is CASSLLPGTGTDEQYF. As DNA, the CDR3 is TGTGCCAGCAGTCTTCTCCCCGGGACAGGGACTGACGAGCAGTACTTC.

This clonotype came up many times. CDR3 protein: CASSPVPGQGYTGELFF. The CDR3 bases are TGTGCCAGCAGTCCCGTGCCGGGACAGGGGTACACCGGGGAGCTGTTTTTT. The genes are TRBV5-6 and TRBJ2-2; TRBD1 matches at 10 bases. The germline V gene encodes CDR1 SGHDT and CDR2 YYEEEE. This CDR3 comprises 17 residues. Losses at the gene ends were 5 bases for V and 3 bases for J; bases not matched to a gene: 10.

The sample holds many counts of this clonotype. The rearrangement links TRBV18 to TRBJ2-3; TRBD2 agrees at 16 bases. Per the germline V gene, CDR1 is KGHSH and CDR2 is LQKENI. This CDR3 comprises 18 residues. J gave up 4 bases and V 3 bases, and 7 bases lay outside the gene matches. The CDR3 region has the DNA TGTGCCAGCTCACCCGGGACTAGCGGGGGGGCCCGGGCAGATACGCAGTATTTT. Protein sequence: CASSPGTSGGARADTQYF.

This clonotype was observed many times. The chain employs TRBV29-1 and TRBJ1-2; D gene ambiguous. Germline V gene data show CDR1 as SQVTM and CDR2 as ANQGSEA. This CDR3 is built from 13 residues. V shed 2 bases and J shed 7 bases, with 14 bases lying between them. CDR3 region: CSVETGGGGGYTF. As DNA, the CDR3 is TGCAGCGTTGAAACGGGAGGAGGCGGTGGCTACACCTTC.

This clonotype was counted many times. The chain carries TRBV5-5 and TRBJ1-2; D is undetermined. The CDR3 length is 14 residues. In germline, CDR1 is SGHKS, CDR2 YYEKEE (reference sequence). Trimming stripped 1 base from V and 0 bases from J, with 7 bases between. The CDR3 DNA follows: TGTGCCAGCAGCTTGCAAGGATCTAACTATGGCTACACCTTC. Protein sequence: CASSLQGSNYGYTF.